This T cell receptor (beta chain) was captured in a study of monozygotic twins with inflammatory bowel disease. Study-level findings and limits: In the analysis, different T cell subtypes could not be told apart.

The CDR3 is made up of 15 amino acids. Germline CDR1 SGHRS, CDR2 YFSETQ. Total RNA, at approximately 4,000 ng, went into every TCR library. TCRalpha and TCRbeta cDNA was put through two nested PCRs of 16 and 9 cycles. TCRdb reprocessed the 5' RACE reads and stores each CDR3 protein as one record, lacking DNA. This sample's clone table lists approximately 420,000 distinct CDR3 sequences. In regard to this clonotype: The antigen remains unidentified.

The genes are TRBV5-1 and TRBJ2-5; the D call of TRBD2 rests on TCRdb alone, since no DNA is present to check it. Sequencing was done on a sample of blood. The receptor comes from a human donor with ulcerative colitis or Crohn's disease, or a healthy co-twin of an affected twin (not recorded which). The CDR3 loop is CASSQTSGVQETQYF.